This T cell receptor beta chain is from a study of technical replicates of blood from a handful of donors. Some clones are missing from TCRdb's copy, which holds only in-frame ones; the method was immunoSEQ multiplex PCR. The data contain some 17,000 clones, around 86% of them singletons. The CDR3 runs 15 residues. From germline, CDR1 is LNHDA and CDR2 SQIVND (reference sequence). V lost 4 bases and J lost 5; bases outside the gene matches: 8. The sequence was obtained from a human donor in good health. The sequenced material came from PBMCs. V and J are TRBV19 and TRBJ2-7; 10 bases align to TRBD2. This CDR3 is CASSKGPSGSNEQYF. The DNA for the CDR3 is TGTGCCAGTAGTAAGGGCCCTAGCGGGAGTAACGAGCAGTACTTC.